This entry features one T cell receptor beta chain sequence. Cohort assignment relied on participant-reported clinical history. These data originate in a study of blood T cell repertoires in COVID-19. Study-wide background: The study drew acute and convalescent COVID-19 samples from the United States, Italy and Spain. The analysed material was cDNA or gDNA that came from T cells, B-cell-depleted T cells, or PBMCs.

Per the original data handling: Reference gene primer amplification gave nucleated cell count estimates. Profiled with immunoSEQ multiplex PCR; TCRdb holds only in-frame clones, not every one. For V, J and clone size, that table is used; D and trimming come from the DNA. Among approximately 350,000 clones listed, 80% to 90% were seen once. After removal of 2 bases from V and 3 bases from J, the junction contained 5 bases not matched to a gene. Germline values: CDR1 MNHNS, CDR2 SASEGT. The CDR3 extends over 15 amino acids. Sequenced material: PBMCs or T cells enriched from blood (not recorded which). The TCR originated in a man aged 18 to 29 who had recovered from COVID-19. The chain is built from TRBV6-1 and TRBJ1-1; 8 nucleotides line up with TRBD1. The DNA for the CDR3 is TGTGCCAGCAGTGAACTGGGACAGGTATACACTGAAGCTTTCTTT. The encoded protein is CASSELGQVYTEAFF.